The T cell receptor (beta chain) under discussion was sequenced for a study of T-cell reconstitution after alpha-beta-depleted transplantation in children. For TCRbeta, the library was prepared with unique molecular identifiers. TCRdb called the PCR reads again in MiXCR, with one record for every CDR3 protein. This sample has some 280,000 distinct CDR3 sequences; 9.9% occur once, and the top ten carry around 10%. There are 14 residues in the CDR3. V shed 5 bases, J shed 6 bases, and the junction held 5 bases outside the gene matches. Germline lookup yields CDR1 LNHDA and CDR2 SQIVND (reference sequence). This clonotype was seen repeatedly, ten times or more.

The starting material was PBMCs from the stem cell graft donor, obtained from the stem cell graft. The gene calls are TRBV19 and TRBJ2-1, with TRBD2 matching over 9 bases. The receptor was isolated from a human donor who donated a stem cell graft to a child with SCID. CDR3 DNA: TGTGCCAGTAGTCTGGGACTAGCCATCAATGAGCAGTTCTTC. It encodes CASSLGLAINEQFF.